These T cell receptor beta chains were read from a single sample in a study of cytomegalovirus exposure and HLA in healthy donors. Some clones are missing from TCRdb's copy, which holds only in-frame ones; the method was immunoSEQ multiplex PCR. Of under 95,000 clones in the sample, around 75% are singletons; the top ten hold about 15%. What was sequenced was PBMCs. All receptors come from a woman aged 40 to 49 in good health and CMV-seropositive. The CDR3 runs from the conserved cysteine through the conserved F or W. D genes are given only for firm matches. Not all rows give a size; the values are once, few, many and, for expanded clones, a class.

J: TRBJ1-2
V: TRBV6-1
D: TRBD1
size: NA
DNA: TGTGCCAGCAGACAGGGGGCGAGGTATGGCTACACCTTC
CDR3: CASRQGARYGYTF

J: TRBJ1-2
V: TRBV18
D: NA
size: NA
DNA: TGTGCCAGCTCACCAATACAGGGTGGCTACACCTTC
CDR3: CASSPIQGGYTF

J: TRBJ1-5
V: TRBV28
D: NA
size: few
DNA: TGTGCCAGCTATCGGTCCGGGAGCAATCAGCCCCAGCATTTT
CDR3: CASYRSGSNQPQHF

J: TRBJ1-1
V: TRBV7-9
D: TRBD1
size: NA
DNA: TGTGCCAGCAGCCCTCCCAGGGGGGAAGCTTTCTTT
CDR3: CASSPPRGEAFF

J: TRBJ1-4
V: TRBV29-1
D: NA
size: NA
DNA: TGCAGCGTTGGCGATAATGAAAAACTGTTTTTT
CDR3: CSVGDNEKLFF

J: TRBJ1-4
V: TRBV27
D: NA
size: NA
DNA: TGTGCCAGCAGACTTTCTGCAACTAATGAAAAACTGTTTTTT
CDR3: CASRLSATNEKLFF

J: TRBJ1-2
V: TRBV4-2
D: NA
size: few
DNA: TGTGCCAGCAGCCAAGAGTCCCTAGCCGGGAACTATGGCTACACCTTC
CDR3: CASSQESLAGNYGYTF

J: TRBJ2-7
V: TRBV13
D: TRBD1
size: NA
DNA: TGTGCCAGCAGCACTACCGGGACAGGGACACCCTACGAGCAGTACTTC
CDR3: CASSTTGTGTPYEQYF

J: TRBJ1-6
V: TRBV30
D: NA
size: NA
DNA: TGTGCCTGGAGTGTTCCGGGATCACCCCTCCACTTT
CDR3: CAWSVPGSPLHF

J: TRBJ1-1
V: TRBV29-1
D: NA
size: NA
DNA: TGCAGCGTTGGTCTTGGCGCGGCGAACACTGAAGCTTTCTTT
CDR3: CSVGLGAANTEAFF

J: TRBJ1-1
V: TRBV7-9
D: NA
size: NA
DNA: TGTGCCAGCAGCTTTCCGGGGAACACTGAAGCTTTCTTT
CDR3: CASSFPGNTEAFF

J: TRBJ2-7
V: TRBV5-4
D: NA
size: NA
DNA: TGTGCCAGCAGCTTGGAAGCGTACGAGCAGTACTTC
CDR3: CASSLEAYEQYF

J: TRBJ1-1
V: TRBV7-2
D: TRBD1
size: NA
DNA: TGTGCCAGCAGCCTGACAGGGTATACTGAAGCTTTCTTT
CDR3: CASSLTGYTEAFF

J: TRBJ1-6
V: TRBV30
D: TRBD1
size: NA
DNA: TGTGCCTGGACGGGACAGGACAATTCACCCCTCCACTTT
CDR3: CAWTGQDNSPLHF

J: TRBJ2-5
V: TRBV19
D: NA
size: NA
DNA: TGTGCCAGTAGTATAGGAGGGGAGACCCAGTACTTC
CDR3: CASSIGGETQYF

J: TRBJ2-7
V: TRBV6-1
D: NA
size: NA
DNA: TGTGCCAGCAGTGGTAGGGGAATGAACGAGCAGTACTTC
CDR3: CASSGRGMNEQYF

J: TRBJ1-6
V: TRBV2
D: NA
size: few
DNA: TGTGCCACCGCGGGACGTACAAATTCACCCCTCCACTTT
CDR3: CATAGRTNSPLHF

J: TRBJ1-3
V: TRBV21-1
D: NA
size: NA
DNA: TGTGCCAGCAGCAAAGGGGACAGGGGGCTCGGAAACACCATATATTTT
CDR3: CASSKGDRGLGNTIYF

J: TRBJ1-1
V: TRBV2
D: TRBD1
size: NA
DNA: TGTGCCAGCATCCACGGGACAGGGGGTAAGAACACTGAAGCTTTCTTT
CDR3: CASIHGTGGKNTEAFF

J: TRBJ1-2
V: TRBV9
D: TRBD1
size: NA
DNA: TGTGCCAGCAGCCCTAACCACAGGGGAACTGAGTATGGCTACACCTTC
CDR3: CASSPNHRGTEYGYTF

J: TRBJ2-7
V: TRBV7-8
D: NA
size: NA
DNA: TGTGCCAGCAGCTTAGTGCAGGGCCGCTACGAGCAGTACTTC
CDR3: CASSLVQGRYEQYF

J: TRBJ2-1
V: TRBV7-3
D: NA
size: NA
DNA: TGTGCCAGCAGCTTAAAGTTGAGGACAGTTCTCTTC
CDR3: CASSLKLRTVLF

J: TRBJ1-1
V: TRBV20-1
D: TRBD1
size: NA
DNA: TGCAGTGGAACAGGGGAAACTGAAGCTTTCTTT
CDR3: CSGTGETEAFF

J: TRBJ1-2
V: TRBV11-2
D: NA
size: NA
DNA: TGTGCCAGCAGCGGGGGGGATGGCTACACCTTC
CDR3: CASSGGDGYTF

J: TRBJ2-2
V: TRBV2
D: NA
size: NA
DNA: TGTGCCAGCAGTGAAGTCGGGGTTGGTACCGGGGAGCTGTTTTTT
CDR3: CASSEVGVGTGELFF

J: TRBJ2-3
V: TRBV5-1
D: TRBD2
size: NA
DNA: TGCGCCAGCGCGCCCGGAGGACTAGGGTCGGATACGCAGTATTTT
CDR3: CASAPGGLGSDTQYF

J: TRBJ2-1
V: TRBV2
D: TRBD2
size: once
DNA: TGTGCCAGCTGCGAGGGGACTAGCGGTTTCAATGAGCAGTTCTTC
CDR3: CASCEGTSGFNEQFF

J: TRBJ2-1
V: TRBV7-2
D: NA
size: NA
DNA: TGTGCCAGCTCACAGGCGGTCAGCTCCTACAATGAGCAGTTCTTC
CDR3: CASSQAVSSYNEQFF

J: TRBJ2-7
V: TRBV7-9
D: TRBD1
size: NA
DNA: TGTGCCAGCAGCGTACAGGGGAGCTCCTACGAGCAGTACTTC
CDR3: CASSVQGSSYEQYF

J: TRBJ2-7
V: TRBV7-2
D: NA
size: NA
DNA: TGTGCCAGCAGCACTTCCTACGAGCAGTACTTC
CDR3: CASSTSYEQYF